The 23 T cell receptor beta chains in this list originate from one sample, sequenced in a study of shared clonotypes between healthy human individuals. Assay used: immunoSEQ multiplex PCR; TCRdb lists only in-frame clones, some missing. The data show about 2.3 million clones, with 85% to 95% seen just once and under 0.45% held by the top ten. Material for sequencing was naive CD4+ T cells from PBMCs. Subset here: CD45RA+ positively selected. The receptors come from a man between 18 and 29 years old in good health. Some clones in this sample may be carry-over from other donors' samples.

This chain joins TRBV7-9 and TRBJ2-5; 11 positions match TRBD2. J was trimmed by 4 bases and V by 5 bases; bases with no gene match: 6. The germline gives CDR1 SEHNR, CDR2 FQNEAQ (reference sequence). CDR3 size: 15 residues. This CDR3 reads CASSPRLAGTETQYF. The CDR3 DNA sequence: TGTGCCAGCAGCCCTCGACTAGCGGGAACAGAGACCCAGTACTTC.

The chain carries TRBV5-1 and TRBJ2-3, with D maybe TRBD1 (6 bases). Germline CDR1 is SGHRS and CDR2 is YFSETQ. Between the trimmed V and J ends, which lost 5 bases and 4 bases, there was a span of 17 bases. The CDR3 runs 15 residues. CDR3 amino acids: CASRNPGHPSDTQYF. CDR3 nucleotide sequence: TGCGCCAGCAGAAACCCGGGACACCCCTCAGATACGCAGTATTTT.

The chain combines TRBV19 with TRBJ2-1, with 7 positions matching TRBD1. Germline trimming cut 1 base from V and 0 bases from J; bases unmatched to any gene: 6. This CDR3 spans 17 amino acids. Germline V gene sequence: CDR1 LNHDA, CDR2 SQIVND (reference sequence). CDR3 coding DNA: TGTGCCAGTAGTATAGGAACGGGACAGAGCTCCTACAATGAGCAGTTCTTC. Translating gives CASSIGTGQSSYNEQFF.

The CDR3 loop reads CASHPGTENTEAFF. The CDR3, as DNA: TGTGCCAGCCACCCCGGGACGGAGAACACTGAAGCTTTCTTT. This rearrangement joins TRBV18 to TRBJ1-1; the D gene is possibly TRBD1 (5 bases). Germline lookup yields CDR1 KGHSH and CDR2 LQKENI. CDR3 length: 14 amino acids. The V and J ends lost 8 bases and 1 base respectively, with 14 bases between them. Full variable domain (outside the CDR3, taken from reference TRBV18 and TRBJ1-1): NAGVMQNPRHLVRRRGQEARLRCSPMKGHSHVYWYRQLPEEGLKFMVYLQKENIIDESGMPKERFSAEFPKEGPSILRIQQVVRGDSAAYFCASHPGTENTEAFFGQGTRLTVV.

This chain links TRBV5-1 with TRBJ2-3; no clear D. With 0 bases removed from V and 2 bases from J, the gap between germline ends came to 7 bases. CDR3 length: 14 residues. The germline CDR1 and CDR2 sequences are SGHRS and YFSETQ. CDR3 protein: CASSLEPHTDTQYF. CDR3 bases: TGCGCCAGCAGCTTGGAGCCCCACACAGATACGCAGTATTTT.

The genes are TRBV5-1 and TRBJ1-2; D is unclear. CDR1 SGHRS and CDR2 YFSETQ come from the germline V gene. V was trimmed by 4 bases and J by 3 bases, leaving 13 bases between them. The CDR3 consists of 14 residues. CDR3 nucleotides: TGCGCCAGCAGCCCCACCTACGGCGACTATGGCTACACCTTC. Amino acid sequence: CASSPTYGDYGYTF.

A word on this clone: Distinct nucleotide sequences in the sample also encode this CDR3. This chain joins TRBV7-3 and TRBJ2-7, with TRBD1 identical over 10 bases. The V segment lost 5 bases and the J segment 2 bases; nucleotides outside the gene matches: 3. The CDR3 covers 14 residues. Germline V gene sequence: CDR1 SGHTA, CDR2 FQGTGA. For the CDR3, the DNA is TGTGCCAGCAGCCCAGGGACAGGGGCCTACGAGCAGTACTTC. Translating gives CASSPGTGAYEQYF. The whole variable domain, filled in from reference TRBV7-3 and TRBJ2-7, reads GAGVSQTPSNKVTEKGKYVELRCDPISGHTALYWYRQSLGQGPEFLIYFQGTGAADDSGLPNDRFFAVRPEGSVSTLKIQRTERGDSAVYLCASSPGTGAYEQYFGPGTRLTVT.

The CDR3 spells CASSLVFPGSTDTQYF. The CDR3 nucleotides are TGCGCCAGCAGCTTGGTTTTTCCCGGGAGTACAGATACGCAGTATTTT. The J gene is TRBJ2-3, the V gene TRBV5-1; D may be TRBD2 (6 bases). Trimming pared 0 bases from V and 3 bases from J, leaving 14 bases between. Germline CDR1 is SGHRS and CDR2 is YFSETQ. The CDR3 is 16 amino acids.

The chain combines TRBV4-2 with TRBJ2-7; D may be TRBD2 (6 bases). CDR1 and CDR2 from the germline V gene are LGHNA and YNFKEQ. V lost 4 bases, J lost 4 bases, and 11 bases lay in between. The CDR3 loop spans 13 amino acids. The CDR3: CASSPAGSYEQYF. The CDR3 region has the DNA TGTGCCAGCAGCCCAGCGGGTTCTTACGAGCAGTACTTC.

This sequence joins TRBV7-2 and TRBJ2-5; TRBD1 is a possible D gene (5 bases). V lost 4 bases to trimming and J lost 0 bases, with 6 bases between them. The CDR3 totals 13 residues. Germline assignment: CDR1 SGHTA and CDR2 FQGNSA. CDR3 region: CASSYRYQETQYF. The CDR3 coding sequence is TGTGCCAGCAGCTACAGGTACCAAGAGACCCAGTACTTC.

The chain employs TRBV19 and TRBJ2-1; 11 nucleotides match TRBD2. V gave up 5 bases and J gave up 7 bases; unmatched junction bases: 7. The CDR3 sequence is 15 residues long. The germline V gene has CDR1 LNHDA and CDR2 SQIVND (reference sequence). The DNA for the CDR3 is TGTGCCAGTAGTCAACTAGCGGGAGTGATTAATGAGCAGTTCTTC. This encodes CASSQLAGVINEQFF.

The rearrangement joins TRBV11-2 to TRBJ1-2; the match to TRBD1 covers 8 bases. Germline CDR1 SGHAT, CDR2 FQNNGV. Trimming at V came to 6 bases and at J to 3 bases, leaving 3 bases not matched to a gene. The CDR3 is 13 residues long. The chain's CDR3 is CASRGQDYYGYTF. The CDR3 DNA reads TGTGCCAGCAGGGGACAGGATTACTATGGCTACACCTTC.

This chain links TRBV2 with TRBJ1-2, with 7 positions matching TRBD1. CDR1 and CDR2 from the germline V gene are SNHLY and FYNNEI. The CDR3 runs to 13 residues. The trim removed 4 bases at V and 2 bases at J, leaving 1 base unmatched. CDR3 nucleotide sequence: TGTGCCAGCAGTGTGGACAGGAACTATGGCTACACCTTC. This codes for CASSVDRNYGYTF.

The chain combines TRBV29-1 with TRBJ2-5; D is undetermined. V lost 1 base and J lost 5, with 14 bases in between. CDR3 length equals 14 residues. Germline V lookup: CDR1 SQVTM, CDR2 ANQGSEA. The CDR3 protein is CSVEGRASVETQYF. The CDR3 DNA follows: TGCAGCGTTGAAGGTAGGGCGTCTGTCGAGACCCAGTACTTC. The complete variable domain, with remaining parts taken from reference TRBV29-1 and TRBJ2-5, reads SAVISQKPSRDICQRGTSLTIQCQVDSQVTMMFWYRQQPGQSLTLIATANQGSEATYESGFVIDKFPISRPNLTFSTLTVSNMSPEDSSIYLCSVEGRASVETQYFGPGTRLLVL.

This chain uses TRBV4-1 with TRBJ2-5; D not certain. In germline, CDR1 is MGHRA, CDR2 YSYEKL. V lost 1 base, J lost 4 bases, and 7 bases lay in between. This CDR3 has 13 residues. CDR3 sequence reads: CASSQVLGETQYF. The CDR3 nucleotides read TGCGCCAGCAGCCAAGTATTGGGAGAGACCCAGTACTTC.

The rearrangement links TRBV29-1 to TRBJ1-1; 8 bases are shared with TRBD1. This CDR3 has 12 residues. Germline V gives CDR1 SQVTM, CDR2 ANQGSEA. The V gene end was trimmed by 7 bases and the J gene end by 11 bases; junction bases not matched to a gene: 12. The CDR3 region has the DNA TGCAGCGCGTTTGGACAGGGACTGATGGCTTTCTTT. Translating gives CSAFGQGLMAFF.

The chain combines TRBV19 with TRBJ2-5, with 7 bases lining up with TRBD2. From germline, CDR1 is LNHDA and CDR2 SQIVND (reference sequence). V shed 3 bases, J shed 2 bases, and the junction held 9 bases outside the gene matches. The CDR3 totals 16 residues. CDR3 sequence (DNA): TGTGCCAGTAGTATTGGAGCTCTAGCGGCTCAAGAGACCCAGTACTTC. It translates to CASSIGALAAQETQYF.

The chain carries TRBV28 and TRBJ2-1; TRBD2 is a possible D gene (5 bases). Germline CDR1 and CDR2: MDHEN and SYDVKM. The V end was cut by 3 bases, the J end by 10 bases, with 10 bases between. The CDR3 consists of 12 residues. CDR3 sequence: CASSLAGEEQFF. For the CDR3, the DNA is TGTGCCAGCAGTTTGGCGGGTGAGGAGCAGTTCTTC.

The rearrangement joins TRBV29-1 to TRBJ2-1, with no clear D. The CDR3 has 10 residues. In germline, CDR1 is SQVTM, CDR2 ANQGSEA. The V gene lost 7 bases and the J gene lost 4 bases, with 5 bases spanning the gap. The CDR3 loop reads CSGQYNEQFF. DNA for the CDR3: TGCAGCGGACAATACAATGAGCAGTTCTTC.

The CDR3 spells CASSSGAPGTDTQYF. CDR3 in DNA: TGTGCCAGCAGCTCCGGAGCCCCGGGCACAGATACGCAGTATTTT. The gene calls are TRBV7-9 and TRBJ2-3; D ambiguous. Germline values: CDR1 SEHNR, CDR2 FQNEAQ (reference sequence). V lost 4 bases and J lost 1, with 12 bases in between. The CDR3 covers 15 residues.

This clone has just one count. The rearrangement uses TRBV7-2 and TRBJ2-1, with TRBD2 matching 9 bases. Germline V gene lookup returns CDR1 SGHTA and CDR2 FQGNSA. The CDR3 is made up of 18 amino acids. V lost 4 bases, J lost 8 bases, and 18 bases stayed unmatched. Here the CDR3 reads CASSWPRRAGGLPYEQFF. In DNA, the CDR3 is TGTGCCAGCAGCTGGCCGCGGAGAGCGGGAGGCCTCCCGTATGAGCAGTTCTTC.

This sequence joins TRBV29-1 and TRBJ2-5; D possibly matches TRBD1 or TRBD2 (5 bases each). The germline V gene encodes CDR1 SQVTM and CDR2 ANQGSEA. The CDR3 runs 14 residues. The V gene lost 5 bases and the J gene lost 2 bases, with 15 bases spanning the gap. CDR3 protein: CSVLGNEGQETQYF. The DNA of the CDR3 is TGCAGCGTTTTGGGAAATGAGGGGCAAGAGACCCAGTACTTC.

The chain couples TRBV9 to TRBJ2-3; 10 bases align to TRBD1. The germline V gene has CDR1 SGDLS and CDR2 YYNGEE. The CDR3 runs to 17 residues. The V and J ends lost 4 bases and 1 base, in that order; junction bases with no gene match: 9. The CDR3 loop reads CASSSRDRGVGTDTQYF. In nucleotides, the CDR3 is TGTGCCAGCAGCTCCCGGGACAGGGGTGTAGGCACAGATACGCAGTATTTT.